The 30 T cell receptor beta chains below come from one sample, sequenced in a study of control samples from healthy donors and cancer patients. Assay used: immunoSEQ multiplex PCR; TCRdb lists only in-frame clones, some missing. The sample has 110,000 to 150,000 clones, 91% seen once; the top ten hold 5.5% to 7.5%. The specimen was blood. Receptors originate from a young man in good health.

This clone is a singleton in its sample. The chain links TRBV7-8 to TRBJ2-1; 11 bases fit TRBD1. The CDR3 sequence is 18 residues long. V dropped 1 base and J dropped 5; count of bases not matched to a gene: 10. Germline-derived CDR1 and CDR2 are SGHVS and FQNEAQ. The CDR3 region is CASSLVVGTGGRHNEQFF. The DNA for the CDR3 is TGTGCCAGCAGCTTAGTTGTCGGGACAGGGGGTCGACACAATGAGCAGTTCTTC.

The rearrangement uses TRBV7-2 and TRBJ1-3; D is uncertain. Per germline, CDR1 SGHTA and CDR2 FQGNSA. This CDR3 spans 17 amino acids. Trimming took 1 base from V and 0 from J, leaving 13 bases between them. CDR3 sequence: CASSLVEVPHSGNTIYF. In nucleotides, the CDR3 is TGTGCCAGCAGCTTAGTTGAGGTGCCGCACTCTGGAAACACCATATATTTT.

This clone was observed a single time. The rearrangement uses TRBV6-2 or TRBV6-3 and TRBJ2-2; 12 nucleotides align to TRBD2. Per the germline V gene, CDR1 is MNHEY and CDR2 is SVGEGT. CDR3 length: 18 residues. Germline trimming cut 5 bases from V and 3 bases from J; bases unmatched to any gene: 10. The CDR3 reads CASSGETSGGPHTGELFF. For the CDR3, the DNA is TGTGCCAGCAGTGGGGAGACTAGCGGGGGCCCACACACCGGGGAGCTGTTTTTT.

CDR3 in DNA: TGTGCCAGCAGCGCCCAGACAGGGCTCGGTGACGAGCAGTACTTC. As protein: CASSAQTGLGDEQYF. The chain is built from TRBV9 and TRBJ2-7, with 7 bases fitting TRBD1. The V segment lost 3 bases and the J segment 5 bases; nucleotides outside the gene matches: 11. The CDR3 runs 15 residues. CDR1 is SGDLS, CDR2 YYNGEE, per germline.

The chain has TRBV6-2 or TRBV6-3 and TRBJ1-6; the D is unclear. With 4 bases removed from V and 2 bases from J, the gap between germline ends came to 6 bases. CDR1 is MNHEY and CDR2 is SVGEGT in the germline V gene. The length of the CDR3 is 14 residues. The CDR3 spells CASSFGAYNSPLHF. The CDR3 nucleotides read TGTGCCAGCAGTTTTGGGGCCTATAATTCACCCCTCCACTTT.

The CDR3 DNA reads TGCGCCAGCAGCTCCCGACTGAACACTGAAGCTTTCTTT. Its protein is CASSSRLNTEAFF. The chain combines TRBV4-1 with TRBJ1-1; D not resolved. Germline CDR1 MGHRA, CDR2 YSYEKL. This CDR3 region has 13 residues. Trimming took off 5 bases at V and 0 bases at J, with 7 bases between the two ends.

This clone showed up just a few times. The chain uses TRBV2 and TRBJ2-3, with D hard to call. CDR3 length equals 14 residues. Trimming took off 7 bases at V and 5 bases at J, with 16 bases between the two ends. Germline CDR1 reads SNHLY; CDR2 reads FYNNEI. The CDR3 DNA sequence: TGTGCCAGCACCCAAAGGCGTAGTCTAGATACGCAGTATTTT. Protein sequence: CASTQRRSLDTQYF.

The chain combines TRBV7-9 with TRBJ2-5, with D perhaps assigned TRBD1 or TRBD2 (5 bases each). CDR1 is SEHNR, CDR2 FQNEAQ, per germline (reference sequence). Trimming shortened V by 1 base and J by 0 bases, and 6 bases separated the two germline ends. The CDR3 totals 14 residues. CDR3 DNA: TGTGCCAGCAGCTTAGGAGGGGACCAAGAGACCCAGTACTTC. Amino acid sequence: CASSLGGDQETQYF.

The chain recombines TRBV27 with TRBJ1-5, with D unresolved. V lost 6 bases and J 0 bases, leaving 6 bases between the germline ends. The germline gives CDR1 MNHEY, CDR2 SMNVEV (reference sequence). The CDR3 runs to 13 residues. The CDR3 is CASRPYSNQPQHF. The CDR3 DNA reads as TGTGCCAGCAGGCCATATAGCAATCAGCCCCAGCATTTT.

This rearrangement joins TRBV29-1 to TRBJ1-5; D may be TRBD1 (5 bases). Germline V gene data show CDR1 as SQVTM and CDR2 as ANQGSEA. Trimming pared 4 bases from V and 4 bases from J, leaving 11 bases between. The CDR3 has 13 amino acids. CDR3 in amino acids: CSVVAGGNQPQHF. CDR3 DNA: TGCAGCGTTGTTGCGGGGGGGAATCAGCCCCAGCATTTT.

V and J are TRBV7-6 and TRBJ2-1, with D perhaps TRBD1 or TRBD2 (5 bases each). V was trimmed by 2 bases and J by 6 bases, leaving 8 bases between them. Germline lookup yields CDR1 SGHVS and CDR2 FNYEAQ. The CDR3 contains 13 residues. In nucleotides, the CDR3 is TGTGCCAGCAGCTTAATGGGGGTCAATGAGCAGTTCTTC. It specifies CASSLMGVNEQFF. Based on the CDR3 plus reference TRBV7-6 and TRBJ2-1, the full variable domain is GAGVSQSPRYKVTKRGQDVALRCDPISGHVSLYWYRQALGQGPEFLTYFNYEAQQDKSGLPNDRFSAERPEGSISTLTIQRTEQRDSAMYRCASSLMGVNEQFFGPGTRLTVL.

The chain has TRBV7-8 and TRBJ1-2; D is perhaps TRBD1 (6 bases). This CDR3 contains 18 residues. In germline, CDR1 is SGHVS, CDR2 FQNEAQ. V shed 1 base and J shed 0 bases, with 18 bases lying between them. The CDR3 loop is CASSLVPGPGEANYGYTF. The CDR3 DNA is TGTGCCAGCAGCTTAGTTCCGGGACCAGGGGAAGCTAACTATGGCTACACCTTC. Full variable domain (outside the CDR3, taken from reference TRBV7-8 and TRBJ1-2): GAGVSQSPRYKVAKRGQDVALRCDPISGHVSLFWYQQALGQGPEFLTYFQNEAQLDKSGLPSDRFFAERPEGSVSTLKIQRTQQEDSAVYLCASSLVPGPGEANYGYTFGSGTRLTVV.

The chain uses TRBV4-1 and TRBJ2-7; no firm D call. V lost 1 base, J lost 4 bases, and 8 bases lay in between. Germline V CDR1 and CDR2: MGHRA, YSYEKL. This CDR3 has 13 residues. CDR3 sequence reads: CASSQAQSYEQYF. The CDR3, as DNA: TGCGCCAGCAGCCAAGCGCAGAGTTACGAGCAGTACTTC.

J is TRBJ2-2 and V is TRBV5-1; no clear D. The germline V gene has CDR1 SGHRS and CDR2 YFSETQ. The CDR3 spans 14 residues. The ends were cut back, 2 bases at V and 0 bases at J, with 5 bases in the middle. CDR3 sequence reads: CASSFRANTGELFF. CDR3 nucleotides: TGCGCCAGCAGCTTTAGGGCGAACACCGGGGAGCTGTTTTTT.

The chain links TRBV5-1 to TRBJ2-2; unclear D gene. Per germline, CDR1 SGHRS and CDR2 YFSETQ. The CDR3 runs 14 residues. Between the trimmed V and J ends, which lost 6 bases and 0 bases, there was a span of 9 bases. CDR3 DNA sequence: TGCGCCAGCACCCTCAACACGAACACCGGGGAGCTGTTTTTT. It encodes CASTLNTNTGELFF.

The V call is TRBV5-1, the J call TRBJ2-6, with D perhaps TRBD1 (6 bases). The germline V and J ends were trimmed by 0 bases and 4 bases, with 8 bases remaining between them. The CDR3 spans 15 residues. In germline, CDR1 is SGHRS, CDR2 YFSETQ. The CDR3 coding sequence is TGCGCCAGCAGCTTGGCAGGGGCCGGGGCCAACGTCCTGACTTTC. This gives the protein CASSLAGAGANVLTF.

V and J are TRBV3-1 (or the pseudogene TRBV3-2) and TRBJ1-1; D perhaps matches TRBD1 (6 bases). CDR3 length: 13 amino acids. Trimming took off 4 bases at V and 4 bases at J, with 10 bases between the two ends. Germline lookup yields CDR1 LGHDT and CDR2 YNNKEL (reference sequence). CDR3 coding DNA: TGTGCCAGCAGCCTAACAGGGTTCACTGAAGCTTTCTTT. Amino acids: CASSLTGFTEAFF.

This clone was recorded once. V gene TRBV5-1 combines with J gene TRBJ1-3, with TRBD1 identical over 7 bases. The CDR3 runs to 15 residues. The germline V gene has CDR1 SGHRS and CDR2 YFSETQ. J was trimmed by 6 bases and V by 0 bases; bases with no gene match: 6. CDR3 region: CASSLAPQGVNTIYF. CDR3 bases: TGCGCCAGCAGCTTGGCCCCCCAGGGGGTAAACACCATATATTTT.

This chain links TRBV18 with TRBJ2-7, with 12 nucleotides matching TRBD2. CDR1 and CDR2 (germline): KGHSH, LQKENI. With 0 bases clipped from V and 2 bases from J, the junction kept 8 bases outside the gene matches. The CDR3 has 18 residues. The CDR3: CASSPPLAGGRLTYEQYF. In DNA, the CDR3 is TGTGCCAGCTCACCACCGCTAGCGGGGGGGCGCCTTACCTACGAGCAGTACTTC.

This clone has more than one count but fewer than ten. The chain recombines TRBV6-6 with TRBJ1-2; tentatively, D is TRBD1 (5 bases). The CDR3 runs 12 residues. CDR1 is MNHNY, CDR2 SVGAGI, per germline (reference sequence). Deletions cut 6 bases from V and 6 bases from J, with 11 bases between. CDR3 nucleotide sequence: TGTGCCAGCAGGGGGACCGGGGATGGCTACACCTTC. This translates into CASRGTGDGYTF.

The chain carries TRBV19 and TRBJ2-1; perhaps TRBD1 as D (5 bases). This CDR3 contains 13 residues. The germline gives CDR1 LNHDA, CDR2 SQIVND (reference sequence). With 3 bases removed from V and 7 bases from J, the gap between germline ends came to 10 bases. The CDR3 reads CASSIDSRNEQFF. The CDR3 DNA reads as TGTGCCAGTAGTATCGACAGTAGAAATGAGCAGTTCTTC. Supplemented by reference TRBV19 and TRBJ2-1, the full variable domain reads DGGITQSPKYLFRKEGQNVTLSCEQNLNHDAMYWYRQDPGQGLRLIYYSQIVNDFQKGDIAEGYSVSREKKESFPLTVTSAQKNPTAFYLCASSIDSRNEQFFGPGTRLTVL.

The rearrangement uses TRBV4-3 and TRBJ2-5; D is unclear. Trimming removed 0 bases from V and 5 bases from J, with 10 bases in between. Germline-derived CDR1 and CDR2 are LGHNA and YSLEER. The CDR3 is 14 residues long. The CDR3 DNA reads as TGCGCCAGCAGCCAAGAAACCCGTGGGGAGACCCAGTACTTC. This translates into CASSQETRGETQYF.

The V gene is TRBV10-2, the J gene TRBJ2-3; D tentatively fits TRBD1 or TRBD2 (6 bases each). V lost 4 bases to trimming and J lost 6 bases, with 11 bases between them. CDR1 and CDR2 from the germline V gene are WSHSY and SAAADI. The CDR3 totals 13 residues. Here the CDR3 DNA reads TGCGCCAGCAGTGCGGGGGCGCGTGATACGCAGTATTTT. Protein sequence: CASSAGARDTQYF.

V and J are TRBV24-1 and TRBJ1-1, with unresolved D. The CDR3 sequence is 19 residues long. Germline V CDR1 and CDR2: KGHDR, SFDVKD. V shed 4 bases and J shed 0 bases, with 23 bases lying between them. CDR3 DNA: TGTGCCACCAGTGACCGCCACCCACAACCTCATCCTTTGAACACTGAAGCTTTCTTT. Its protein product is CATSDRHPQPHPLNTEAFF.

This chain uses TRBV28 with TRBJ2-2; 7 nucleotides agree with TRBD1. CDR1 is MDHEN, CDR2 SYDVKM, per germline. The J segment lost 3 bases and the V segment lost 5 bases, leaving 3 bases of the junction unmatched. This CDR3 region has 14 residues. CDR3 sequence: CASSNRGHTGELFF. DNA of the CDR3: TGTGCCAGCAGTAACAGGGGACACACCGGGGAGCTGTTTTTT.

The V and J genes are TRBV4-3 and TRBJ2-7; no definite D call. Trimming removed 0 bases from V and 2 bases from J, with 11 bases in between. The CDR3 is 15 amino acids. The germline V gene has CDR1 LGHNA and CDR2 YSLEER. CDR3 residues: CASSQERSEAYEQYF. The CDR3 nucleotides are TGCGCCAGCAGCCAAGAAAGAAGCGAAGCCTACGAGCAGTACTTC.

Turning to this clone: The sample contains more than one DNA sequence encoding this CDR3. The chain is built from TRBV19 and TRBJ1-5; no clear D. This CDR3 has 14 residues. Looked up from germline, CDR1 is LNHDA and CDR2 is SQIVND (reference sequence). V lost 4 bases and J lost 4, with 11 bases in between. The CDR3 coding sequence is TGTGCCAGTAGTACCCAGTGGGGTAATCAGCCCCAGCATTTT. Amino acid sequence: CASSTQWGNQPQHF. Complete variable domain (other parts from reference TRBV19 and TRBJ1-5): DGGITQSPKYLFRKEGQNVTLSCEQNLNHDAMYWYRQDPGQGLRLIYYSQIVNDFQKGDIAEGYSVSREKKESFPLTVTSAQKNPTAFYLCASSTQWGNQPQHFGDGTRLSIL.

The chain links TRBV6-5 to TRBJ2-1, with 10 nucleotides matching TRBD2. CDR1 and CDR2 from the germline V gene are MNHEY and SVGAGI. V shed 5 bases, J shed 14 bases, and the junction held 9 bases outside the gene matches. The CDR3 totals 13 residues. CDR3 region: CASSTSGINPKFF. The CDR3 DNA reads TGTGCCAGCAGTACTAGCGGGATTAACCCAAAGTTCTTC.

The V and J genes are TRBV7-9 and TRBJ2-5, with D perhaps matching TRBD2 (6 bases). In germline, CDR1 is SEHNR, CDR2 FQNEAQ (reference sequence). V dropped 5 bases and J dropped 6 bases, with 13 bases sitting between them. This CDR3 spans 13 amino acids. The CDR3, as DNA: TGTGCCAGCAGCATTAGCGGTCTTCAGACCCAGTACTTC. It encodes CASSISGLQTQYF.

The chain carries TRBV19 and TRBJ2-6; 10 positions match TRBD1. This CDR3 has 16 amino acids. V lost 6 bases to trimming and J lost 2 bases; unmatched junction nucleotides: 4. Germline V gene sequence: CDR1 LNHDA, CDR2 SQIVND (reference sequence). The CDR3 protein is CASSGQGVTGANVLTF. For the CDR3, the DNA is TGTGCCAGTAGCGGACAGGGGGTAACTGGGGCCAACGTCCTGACTTTC.